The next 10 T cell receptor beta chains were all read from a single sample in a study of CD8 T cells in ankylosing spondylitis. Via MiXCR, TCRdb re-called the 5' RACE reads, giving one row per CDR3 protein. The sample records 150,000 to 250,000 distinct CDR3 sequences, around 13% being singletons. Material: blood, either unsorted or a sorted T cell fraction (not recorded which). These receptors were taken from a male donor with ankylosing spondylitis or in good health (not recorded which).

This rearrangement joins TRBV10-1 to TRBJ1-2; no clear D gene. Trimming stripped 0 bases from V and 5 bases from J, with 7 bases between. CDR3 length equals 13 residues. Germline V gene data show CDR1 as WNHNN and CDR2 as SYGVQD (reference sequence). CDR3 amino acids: CASSESNLYGYTF. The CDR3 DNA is TGCGCCAGCAGTGAGTCCAATCTTTATGGCTACACCTTC.

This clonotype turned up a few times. The CDR3 sequence: CASSPKTPPRNYGYTF. CDR3 coding DNA: TGTGCCAGCAGCCCCAAGACACCGCCTAGGAACTATGGCTACACCTTC. This chain links TRBV28 with TRBJ1-2; D gene unclear. This CDR3 region has 16 residues. The germline V and J ends were trimmed by 6 bases and 2 bases, with 19 bases remaining between them. Germline assignment: CDR1 MDHEN and CDR2 SYDVKM.

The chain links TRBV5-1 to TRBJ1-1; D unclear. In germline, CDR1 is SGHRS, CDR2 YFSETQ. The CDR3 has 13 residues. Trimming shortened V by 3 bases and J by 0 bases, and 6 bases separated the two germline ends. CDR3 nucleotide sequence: TGCGCCAGCAGCTGGACGGTGAACACTGAAGCTTTCTTT. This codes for CASSWTVNTEAFF.

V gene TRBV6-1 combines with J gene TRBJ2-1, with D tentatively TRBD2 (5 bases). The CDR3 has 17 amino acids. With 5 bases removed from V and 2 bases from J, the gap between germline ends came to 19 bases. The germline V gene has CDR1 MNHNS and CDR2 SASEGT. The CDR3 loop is CASSPYGGLDAYNEQFF. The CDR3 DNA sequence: TGTGCCAGCAGTCCCTATGGCGGGCTAGACGCCTACAATGAGCAGTTCTTC.

CDR3 residues: CSAREIRDSGNTDTQYF. CDR3 DNA sequence: TGCAGTGCTAGAGAAATTAGAGATAGCGGAAACACAGATACGCAGTATTTT. V is TRBV20-1 and J is TRBJ2-3; maybe TRBD2 (6 bases). Germline V gene data show CDR1 as DFQATT and CDR2 as SNEGSKA (reference sequence). V lost 0 bases, J lost 2 bases, and 18 bases lay in between. This CDR3 is built from 17 residues.

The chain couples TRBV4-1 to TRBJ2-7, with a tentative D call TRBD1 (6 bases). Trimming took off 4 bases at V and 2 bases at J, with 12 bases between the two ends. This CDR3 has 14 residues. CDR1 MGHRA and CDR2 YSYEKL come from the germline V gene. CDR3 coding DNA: TGCGCCAGCAGCCTTGGGGACACTCCCTACGAGCAGTACTTC. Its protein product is CASSLGDTPYEQYF.

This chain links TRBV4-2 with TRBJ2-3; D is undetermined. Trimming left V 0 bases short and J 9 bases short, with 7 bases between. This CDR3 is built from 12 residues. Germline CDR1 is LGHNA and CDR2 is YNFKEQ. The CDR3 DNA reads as TGTGCCAGCAGCCAAGAAAGGCCGACGCAGTATTTT. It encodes CASSQERPTQYF.

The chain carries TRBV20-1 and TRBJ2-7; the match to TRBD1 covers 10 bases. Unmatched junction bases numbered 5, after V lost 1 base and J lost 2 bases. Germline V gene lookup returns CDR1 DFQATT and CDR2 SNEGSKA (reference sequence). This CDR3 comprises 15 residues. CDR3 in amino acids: CSARADRGHPYEQYF. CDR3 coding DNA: TGCAGTGCTAGAGCTGACAGGGGGCATCCCTACGAGCAGTACTTC.

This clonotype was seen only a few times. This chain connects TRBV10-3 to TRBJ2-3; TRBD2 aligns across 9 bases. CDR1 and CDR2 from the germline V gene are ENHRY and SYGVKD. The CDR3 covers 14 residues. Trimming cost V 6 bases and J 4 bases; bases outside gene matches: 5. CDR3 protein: CAIRGLAGPDTQYF. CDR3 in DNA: TGTGCCATCAGGGGGCTAGCGGGGCCAGATACGCAGTATTTT.

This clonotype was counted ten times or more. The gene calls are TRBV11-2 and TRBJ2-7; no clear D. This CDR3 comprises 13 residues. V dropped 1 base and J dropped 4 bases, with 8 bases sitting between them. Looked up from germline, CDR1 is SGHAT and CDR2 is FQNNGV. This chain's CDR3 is CASSLASLYEQYF. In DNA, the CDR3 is TGTGCCAGCAGCTTAGCGAGTCTATACGAGCAGTACTTC.